The clone carrying this TCR beta chain appeared once. Documented treatment: randomized to nivolumab then ipilimumab (arm A) or the reverse (arm B). No patient had prior DNA-damaging chemotherapy. Live CD3+CD8+ CD19− CD56− cells were sorted from PBMCs. This sample was taken from a study of sequential checkpoint blockade in melanoma. Study-level background: Randomization was 1:1 between first-line nivolumab→ipilimumab and ipilimumab→nivolumab. After both sequences, patients received maintenance nivolumab.

Method: immunoSEQ multiplex PCR; TCRdb's copy keeps in-frame clones and lacks some. Of just over 15,000 clones listed, over 60% were seen once; the top ten hold about 30%. The germline CDR1 and CDR2 sequences are PRHDT and FYEKMQ (reference sequence). The V end was cut by 5 bases, the J end by 4 bases, with 17 bases between. The CDR3 is made up of 15 amino acids. The chain couples TRBV13 to TRBJ1-1, with a weak D call TRBD1 (5 bases). The receptor was isolated from a human donor with melanoma. The specimen was CD8+ T cells sorted from blood (inferred from file names), collected from a patient given nivolumab and ipilimumab in sequence. CDR3 protein: CASSHSGLRGTEAFF. DNA for the CDR3: TGTGCCAGCAGCCATAGCGGACTAAGGGGCACTGAAGCTTTCTTT. Combining the CDR3 with reference TRBV13 and TRBJ1-1 gives the whole variable domain AAGVIQSPRHLIKEKRETATLKCYPIPRHDTVYWYQQGPGQDPQFLISFYEKMQSDKGSIPDRFSAQQFSDYHSELNMSSLELGDSALYFCASSHSGLRGTEAFFGQGTRLTVV.